This TCR beta chain was profiled in a study of T cell repertoires in cytomegalovirus infection. As regards this clonotype: Its target is not known.

MiXCR was run by TCRdb on the reads, yielding one entry per CDR3 protein. This sample carries roughly 990,000 distinct CDR3 sequences, 30% to 40% of them seen once, and the ten largest clones take roughly 13%. CDR3 length equals 15 residues. Trimming cost V 2 bases and J 3 bases, with 11 bases left between them. Germline V lookup: CDR1 MNHEY, CDR2 SVGAGI. V usage is TRBV6-5 and J usage is TRBJ2-1; TRBD1 is a possible D gene (6 bases). The material was cultured CD8+ T cells from PBMCs, obtained from culture after CMV antigen stimulation. The sequence was collected from a human donor in good health (CMV status not recorded). Some clones in this sample may be carry-over from other donors' samples. The CDR3 sequence is CASSYLQGNYNEQFF. The CDR3 region has the DNA TGTGCCAGCAGTTACCTTCAGGGGAACTACAATGAGCAGTTCTTC.